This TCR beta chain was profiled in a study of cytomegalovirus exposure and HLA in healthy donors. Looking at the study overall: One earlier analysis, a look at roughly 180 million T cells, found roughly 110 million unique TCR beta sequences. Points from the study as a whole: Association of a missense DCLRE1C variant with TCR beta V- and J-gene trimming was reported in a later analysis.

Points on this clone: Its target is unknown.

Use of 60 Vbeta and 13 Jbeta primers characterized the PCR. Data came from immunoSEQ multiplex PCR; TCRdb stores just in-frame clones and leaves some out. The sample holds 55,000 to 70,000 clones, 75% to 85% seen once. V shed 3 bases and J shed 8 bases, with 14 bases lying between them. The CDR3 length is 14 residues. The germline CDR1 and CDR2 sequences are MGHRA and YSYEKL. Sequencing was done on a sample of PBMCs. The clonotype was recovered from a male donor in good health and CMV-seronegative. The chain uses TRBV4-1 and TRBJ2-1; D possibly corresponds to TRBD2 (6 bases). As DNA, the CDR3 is TGCGCCAGCAGCCACCTCAAAGGGGAGGATGAGCAGTTCTTC. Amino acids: CASSHLKGEDEQFF.